This T cell receptor (beta chain) was sequenced for a study of shared clonotypes between healthy human individuals. Study-level points and caveats: Naive subsets generally exceeded memory subsets in estimated richness. The four-donor shared clonotypes exceeded non-shared clonotypes in generation probability, with non-shared ones scoring lower.

From germline, CDR1 is MNHEY and CDR2 SMNVEV (reference sequence). This CDR3 is 15 amino acids long. After removal of 10 bases from V and 2 bases from J, the junction contained 10 bases not matched to a gene. Nashville, Tennessee was home to all donors, who were Caucasian adults. In the case of this clone: Its antigen remains unidentified.

Deep was the level used in running the assay. The assay was immunoSEQ multiplex PCR, and TCRdb's table has in-frame clones only and misses some. The data hold approximately 500,000 clones, with roughly 95% observed a single time. Sample: naive CD4+ T cells sorted from blood. Subset indicated: CD45RA+ positively selected. The TCR originated in a woman aged 25 to 39 in good health. This chain links TRBV27 with TRBJ2-1; 8 bases are shared with TRBD2. The CDR3 is CATRRIAGPYNEQFF. The CDR3 nucleotides read TGTGCCACCCGGAGAATAGCGGGACCCTACAATGAGCAGTTCTTC.